These 15 T cell receptor beta chains share one sample of origin, sequenced in a study of patients and donors after allogeneic stem cell transplantation. TCRdb reprocessed the RT-PCR reads via MiXCR and lists one record per CDR3 protein. Of hundreds of thousands of distinct CDR3 sequences in the sample, under 20% are singletons; the top ten hold roughly 7%. What was sequenced was blood, either unsorted or a sorted T cell fraction (not recorded which). All receptors derive from a human donor who was either an allogeneic HSCT recipient or a stem cell or donor lymphocyte infusion donor (not recorded which). It is not recorded whose cells these are; they may come from a transplant donor.

In this sample, this clonotype turned up a few times. The chain has TRBV11-2 and TRBJ2-3, with 7 bases lining up with TRBD2. Trimming cost V 6 bases and J 2 bases; bases outside gene matches: 8. This CDR3 contains 15 residues. CDR1 is SGHAT and CDR2 is FQNNGV in the germline V gene. The CDR3 DNA reads TGTGCCAGCAGAAGATCTAGCGGCAACACAGATACGCAGTATTTT. This translates into CASRRSSGNTDTQYF. Full variable domain (missing parts from reference TRBV11-2 and TRBJ2-3): EAGVAQSPRYKIIEKRQSVAFWCNPISGHATLYWYQQILGQGPKLLIQFQNNGVVDDSQLPKDRFSAERLKGVDSTLKIQPAKLEDSAVYLCASRRSSGNTDTQYFGPGTRLTVL.

A few counts support this clonotype. CDR3 bases: TGCGCCAGCAGCGAACTTCGGACAGGTGTGAACACTGAAGCTTTCTTT. As protein: CASSELRTGVNTEAFF. The genes are TRBV5-1 and TRBJ1-1; 7 nucleotides match TRBD1. Trimming at V came to 4 bases and at J to 0 bases, leaving 9 bases not matched to a gene. The CDR3 length is 16 residues. CDR1 is SGHRS and CDR2 is YFSETQ in the germline V gene.

This clonotype has a handful of counts. The chain couples TRBV10-3 to TRBJ2-6; D may correspond to TRBD1 or TRBD2 (5 bases each). V was pared by 4 bases and J by 0 bases, with 13 bases between. The CDR3 totals 17 residues. Germline CDR1 and CDR2: ENHRY and SYGVKD. The CDR3 here is CAISGGPGNSGANVLTF. CDR3 nucleotides: TGTGCCATCAGTGGGGGACCGGGGAACTCTGGGGCCAACGTCCTGACTTTC.

As to this clonotype: The junction and the germline gene differ at one end; a read error may be behind it. The genes are TRBV9 and TRBJ2-5; maybe TRBD2 (6 bases). Germline values: CDR1 SGDLS, CDR2 YYNGEE. The CDR3 length is 16 residues. The CDR3 reads CAGSVVASVGGETQYF. CDR3 DNA sequence: TGTGCCGGCAGCGTAGTGGCTAGCGTGGGTGGTGAGACCCAGTACTTC.

This clonotype appeared a few times. The rearrangement joins TRBV15 to TRBJ2-2, with 9 bases lining up with TRBD1. The germline V gene encodes CDR1 LNHNV and CDR2 YYDKDF (reference sequence). The CDR3 has 12 amino acids. The trim removed 11 bases at V and 3 bases at J, leaving 1 base unmatched. The CDR3 DNA sequence: TGTGCCGGGACAGGGTACACCGGGGAGCTGTTTTTT. Encoded protein: CAGTGYTGELFF.

The V call is TRBV13, the J call TRBJ2-7; TRBD1 is a possible D gene (5 bases). V shed 5 bases and J shed 3 bases, with 20 bases lying between them. Looked up from germline, CDR1 is PRHDT and CDR2 is FYEKMQ (reference sequence). This CDR3 contains 16 residues. CDR3 sequence (DNA): TGTGCCAGCAGCACAGGCCAGATAAGATTAGGCTACGAGCAGTACTTC. Its translation: CASSTGQIRLGYEQYF.

The V and J genes are TRBV6-2 or TRBV6-3 and TRBJ2-1; D is unclear. Per the germline V gene, CDR1 is MNHEY and CDR2 is SVGEGT. The CDR3 contains 14 residues. Between the trimmed V and J ends, which lost 5 bases and 2 bases, there was a span of 10 bases. The CDR3 protein is CASSQHVPYNEQFF. The DNA of the CDR3 is TGTGCCAGCAGTCAGCATGTCCCCTACAATGAGCAGTTCTTC.

Only a few counts were recorded for this clonotype. V gene TRBV19 combines with J gene TRBJ1-1; no definite D call. This CDR3 has 15 amino acids. V was clipped by 6 bases and J by 3 bases, with 17 bases between them. The germline gives CDR1 LNHDA, CDR2 SQIVND (reference sequence). CDR3 nucleotide sequence: TGTGCCAGTAGCGCGTCGGGCCCACGGGACACTGAAGCTTTCTTT. Encoded protein: CASSASGPRDTEAFF.

This clonotype was found a few times. This chain uses TRBV6-5 with TRBJ2-3, with D unclear. The CDR3 covers 16 residues. V was trimmed by 0 bases and J by 1 base, leaving 11 bases between them. In germline, CDR1 is MNHEY, CDR2 SVGAGI. CDR3 residues: CASSYSWAGGTDTQYF. The CDR3 DNA follows: TGTGCCAGCAGTTACTCGTGGGCTGGAGGCACAGATACGCAGTATTTT.

In its sample, this clonotype was seen a few times. The chain recombines TRBV18 with TRBJ2-7, with D unclear. In germline, CDR1 is KGHSH, CDR2 LQKENI. V dropped 3 bases and J dropped 4 bases, with 16 bases sitting between them. The CDR3 contains 15 residues. The CDR3 DNA reads TGTGCCAGCTCACCTGGTAGGCGGCAAAATTACGAGCAGTACTTC. Its translation is CASSPGRRQNYEQYF.

In its sample, this clonotype was seen a few times. The chain links TRBV7-9 to TRBJ1-4; 7 nucleotides agree with TRBD1. The CDR3 covers 15 residues. The germline gives CDR1 SEHNR, CDR2 FQNEAQ (reference sequence). V was pared by 5 bases and J by 4 bases, with 7 bases of the junction left unmatched. The CDR3 nucleotides read TGTGCCAGCAGCCCAACGACAGGGCGTAATGAAAAACTGTTTTTT. Its protein is CASSPTTGRNEKLFF.

This clonotype was detected a few times. This chain joins TRBV7-9 and TRBJ1-4, with 7 bases aligning to TRBD1. Germline lookup yields CDR1 SEHNR and CDR2 FQNEAQ (reference sequence). This CDR3 comprises 16 residues. Germline trimming cut 5 bases from V and 3 bases from J; bases unmatched to any gene: 9. The CDR3 loop reads CASSTRQGSANEKLFF. In DNA form, the CDR3 reads TGTGCCAGCAGCACGAGACAGGGATCGGCTAATGAAAAACTGTTTTTT. The full variable domain, completed using reference TRBV7-9 and TRBJ1-4, is DTGVSQNPRHKITKRGQNVTFRCDPISEHNRLYWYRQTLGQGPEFLTYFQNEAQLEKSRLLSDRFSAERPKGSFSTLEIQRTEQGDSAMYLCASSTRQGSANEKLFFGSGTQLSVL.

This clonotype has a handful of counts. V usage is TRBV20-1 and J usage is TRBJ1-3; 8 bases map to TRBD1. The V segment lost 5 bases and the J segment 3 bases; nucleotides outside the gene matches: 6. CDR1 and CDR2 from the germline V gene are DFQATT and SNEGSKA (reference sequence). The CDR3 consists of 14 residues. The CDR3 sequence: CSAYQGAFGNTIYF. DNA for the CDR3: TGCAGTGCTTATCAGGGGGCGTTTGGAAACACCATATATTTT.

The chain uses TRBV7-2 and TRBJ1-6, with D possibly matching TRBD1 (5 bases). V lost 1 base to trimming and J lost 8 bases, with 12 bases between them. CDR3 length: 15 residues. Germline V gene lookup returns CDR1 SGHTA and CDR2 FQGNSA. This CDR3 is CASSLVGGGDSPLHF. The CDR3 DNA reads TGTGCCAGCAGCTTAGTTGGGGGAGGGGATTCACCCCTCCACTTT.

The chain has TRBV6-1 and TRBJ1-5, with D maybe TRBD1 (5 bases). Germline assignment: CDR1 MNHNS and CDR2 SASEGT. This CDR3 has 15 amino acids. The V gene lost 4 bases and the J gene lost 0 bases, with 10 bases spanning the gap. Written as DNA, the CDR3 is TGTGCCAGCAGTGGACAGCCTCATAGCAATCAGCCCCAGCATTTT. Residues: CASSGQPHSNQPQHF.